A single sample is the source of the 10 T cell receptor beta chains below, sequenced in a study of blood T cells in healthy people across ages. Together with a sample-barcoded 5' primer, a J-beta primer mix was included in a second PCR lasting roughly 6 to 12 cycles. A single record per CDR3 protein comes from TCRdb applying MiXCR to the 5' RACE reads. The data contain roughly 800,000 distinct CDR3 sequences, around 34% of them singletons. Sequenced material: blood. The receptors were gathered from a man aged 18 to 30 in good health.

This clonotype was seen just once. The rearrangement joins TRBV3-1 to TRBJ2-3, with D possibly being TRBD1 or TRBD2 (5 bases each). The CDR3 extends over 14 amino acids. The V and J ends lost 2 bases and 6 bases respectively, with 12 bases between them. Germline CDR1 and CDR2: LGHDT and YNNKEL (reference sequence). The CDR3 DNA sequence: TGTGCCAGCAGCCAACCGGGGCGAGGGGATACGCAGTATTTT. The encoded protein is CASSQPGRGDTQYF.

The chain joins TRBV10-3 to TRBJ2-1, with 11 nucleotides matching TRBD2. The CDR3 has 15 residues. Germline V gives CDR1 ENHRY, CDR2 SYGVKD. V lost 2 bases to trimming and J lost 9 bases; unmatched junction nucleotides: 6. CDR3 bases: TGTGCCATCAGTGAGGCGACTAGCGGGGCCATTGAGCAGTTCTTC. This encodes CAISEATSGAIEQFF.

Comment on this clonotype: A much larger clone is a single base away; this may be a read error. This chain links TRBV4-3 with TRBJ2-5, with D tentatively TRBD1 (6 bases). Germline V gene lookup returns CDR1 LGHNA and CDR2 YSLEER. The CDR3 consists of 15 residues. CDR3 in amino acids: CASGQDRWGRETQYF. CDR3 DNA sequence: TGCGCCAGCGGCCAAGATCGATGGGGGCGGGAGACCCAGTACTTC.

Of note for this clonotype: Its ends do not fully match the called genes, so a read error is possible. The DNA for the CDR3 is TGTACCAGCAGCTTAGCGCAGTGGGAGACCCAGTACTTC. This codes for CTSSLAQWETQYF. This chain connects TRBV7-8 to TRBJ2-5; a weak D match, TRBD2 (5 bases). Germline V gene lookup returns CDR1 SGHVS and CDR2 FQNEAQ. This CDR3 contains 13 residues.

The gene calls are TRBV4-1 and TRBJ2-3; weak D call: TRBD1 (5 bases). The CDR3 consists of 15 residues. Trimming removed 1 base from V and 8 bases from J, with 16 bases in between. Germline values: CDR1 MGHRA, CDR2 YSYEKL. The CDR3 region has the DNA TGCGCCAGCAGCCAAGCATTTGGGGCCCAGGGTACGCAGTATTTT. Protein product: CASSQAFGAQGTQYF.

This clonotype was seen a handful of times. V is TRBV11-2 and J is TRBJ2-5; D ambiguous. V dropped 5 bases and J dropped 5 bases, with 12 bases sitting between them. Germline V gene data show CDR1 as SGHAT and CDR2 as FQNNGV. The CDR3 covers 13 residues. The CDR3 reads CASSQPLSETQYF. The DNA for the CDR3 is TGTGCCAGCAGCCAGCCCCTGTCCGAGACCCAGTACTTC.

The chain joins TRBV20-1 to TRBJ1-1; D possibly corresponds to TRBD1 (6 bases). This CDR3 comprises 16 residues. Trimming stripped 2 bases from V and 4 bases from J, with 20 bases between. Germline-derived CDR1 and CDR2 are DFQATT and SNEGSKA (reference sequence). Written as DNA, the CDR3 is TGCAGTGCTAGATCCTCTTGGGGGGCGCGTACCACTGAAGCTTTCTTT. Translated: CSARSSWGARTTEAFF.

The rearrangement links TRBV4-2 to TRBJ1-2; D perhaps matches TRBD1 (6 bases). There are 17 residues in the CDR3. V lost 1 base and J lost 4, with 19 bases in between. CDR1 LGHNA and CDR2 YNFKEQ come from the germline V gene. As DNA, the CDR3 is TGTGCCAGCAGCCAAGCACCAGAGGGACAAGGCGGCTATGGCTACACCTTC. Translating it yields CASSQAPEGQGGYGYTF.

This clonotype was seen many times. CDR3 DNA sequence: TGTGCCAGCAGCCTTAGCTCCGCAGATACGCAGTATTTT. Its translation is CASSLSSADTQYF. This sequence joins TRBV7-2 and TRBJ2-3; the D is unclear. The ends were cut back, 5 bases at V and 4 bases at J, with 10 bases in the middle. This CDR3 contains 13 residues. Germline CDR1 SGHTA, CDR2 FQGNSA.

Turning to this clonotype: With a much larger clone just one base away, this may be a read error. CDR3 nucleotides: TGTGCCAGCAGCCAAGATACGTCCAACCGATATGGCCACACCTTC. Encoded protein: CASSQDTSNRYGHTF. The chain is built from TRBV4-2 and TRBJ1-2, with no clear D. This CDR3 comprises 15 residues. Germline values: CDR1 LGHNA, CDR2 YNFKEQ.